This TCR beta chain was observed in a study of blood T cell repertoires in COVID-19. Some clones are missing from TCRdb's copy, which holds only in-frame ones; the method was immunoSEQ multiplex PCR. In the table there are 60,000 to 80,000 clones, around nine tenths of which are singletons. The sample was peripheral blood. This receptor was obtained from a man aged 55 to 70 with acute or convalescent COVID-19.

CDR3: CASSIMRAGGSYEQYF. The CDR3 bases are TGTGCCAGTAGTATTATGAGGGCAGGAGGGTCCTACGAGCAGTACTTC. The V gene is TRBV19, the J gene TRBJ2-7, with D maybe TRBD2 (6 bases). V lost 3 bases to trimming and J lost 1 base, with 16 bases between them. The germline V gene encodes CDR1 LNHDA and CDR2 SQIVND (reference sequence). The CDR3 totals 16 residues.